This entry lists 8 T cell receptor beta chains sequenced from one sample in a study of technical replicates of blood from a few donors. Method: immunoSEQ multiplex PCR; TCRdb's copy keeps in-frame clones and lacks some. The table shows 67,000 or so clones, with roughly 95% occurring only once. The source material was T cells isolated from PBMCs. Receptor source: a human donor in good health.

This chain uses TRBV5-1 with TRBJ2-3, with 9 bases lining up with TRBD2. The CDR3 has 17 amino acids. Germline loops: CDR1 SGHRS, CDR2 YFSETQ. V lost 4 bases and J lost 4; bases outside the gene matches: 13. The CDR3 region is CASSQPWAGGPPDTQYF. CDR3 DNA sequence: TGCGCCAGCAGCCAACCGTGGGCGGGGGGGCCACCAGATACGCAGTATTTT.

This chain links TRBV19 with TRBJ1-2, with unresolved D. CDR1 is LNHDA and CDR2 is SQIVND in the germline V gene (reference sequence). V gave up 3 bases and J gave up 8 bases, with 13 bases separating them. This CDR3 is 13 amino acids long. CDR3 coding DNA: TGTGCCAGTAGTATTGGCAGGTTGGTAGGCTACACCTTC. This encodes CASSIGRLVGYTF.

CDR3 coding DNA: TGCGCCAGCAGCTTGGGACAGGGGGTGGACAATCAGCCCCAGCATTTT. It codes for CASSLGQGVDNQPQHF. The genes are TRBV5-1 and TRBJ1-5, with TRBD1 identical over 9 bases. Per the germline V gene, CDR1 is SGHRS and CDR2 is YFSETQ. V lost 0 bases, J lost 3 bases, and 4 bases stayed unmatched. This CDR3 has 16 amino acids.

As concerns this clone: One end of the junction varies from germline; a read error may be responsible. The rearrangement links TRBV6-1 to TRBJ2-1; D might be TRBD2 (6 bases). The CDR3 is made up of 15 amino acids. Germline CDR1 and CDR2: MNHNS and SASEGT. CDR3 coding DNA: TGTGCCGGCAGTGAAGTTTCAGGACTATACAATGAGCAGTTCTTC. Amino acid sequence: CAGSEVSGLYNEQFF.

The CDR3 loop reads CASSRSQGLSTEAFF. CDR3 DNA sequence: TGTGCCAGCTCACGCTCACAGGGGTTGAGCACTGAAGCTTTCTTT. This chain connects TRBV18 to TRBJ1-1; the match to TRBD1 covers 7 bases. Germline V gene data show CDR1 as KGHSH and CDR2 as LQKENI. Trimming cost V 4 bases and J 4 bases; bases outside gene matches: 9. The CDR3 sequence is 15 residues long.

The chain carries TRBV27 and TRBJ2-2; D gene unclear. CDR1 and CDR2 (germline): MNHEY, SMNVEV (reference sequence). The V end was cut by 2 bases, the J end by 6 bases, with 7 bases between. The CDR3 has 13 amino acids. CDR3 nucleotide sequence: TGTGCCAGCAGTTTAACAGATGCCGGGGAGCTGTTTTTT. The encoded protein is CASSLTDAGELFF.

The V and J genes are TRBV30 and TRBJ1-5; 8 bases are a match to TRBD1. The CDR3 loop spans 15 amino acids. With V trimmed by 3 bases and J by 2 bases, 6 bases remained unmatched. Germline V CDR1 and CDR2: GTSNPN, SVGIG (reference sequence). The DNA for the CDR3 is TGTGCCTGGAGAGGAGGGACAGGTGGCAATCAGCCCCAGCATTTT. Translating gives CAWRGGTGGNQPQHF.

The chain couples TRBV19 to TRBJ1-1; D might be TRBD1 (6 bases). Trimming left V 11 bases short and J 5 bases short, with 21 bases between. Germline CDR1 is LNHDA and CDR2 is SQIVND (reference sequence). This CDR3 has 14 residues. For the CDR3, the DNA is TGTGCCTCAAATTCGGGGGGCGCTTTTACTGAAGCTTTCTTT. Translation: CASNSGGAFTEAFF.